What follows is one TCR beta chain and its context. The antigen is unknown. The record originates from a study of T cell responses to AZD1222 COVID-19 vaccine. Findings of the study overall: Donors were mostly white British, more females; clonal diversity possibly underestimated.

This CDR3 spans 12 amino acids. From germline, CDR1 is SQVTM and CDR2 ANQGSEA. Trimming removed 6 bases at V and 3 bases at J, with 8 bases between. Profiled with immunoSEQ multiplex PCR; TCRdb holds only in-frame clones, not every one. The table includes under 200,000 clones, around nine tenths detected once. Sequencing used peripheral blood, obtained 28 days after the second AZD1222 dose. V usage is TRBV29-1 and J usage is TRBJ2-2; D not resolved. The receptor was derived from an adult who received the AZD1222 COVID-19 vaccine. The CDR3 nucleotides are TGCAGCGTCTCCACTCACACCGGGGAGCTGTTTTTT. Amino acids: CSVSTHTGELFF.